This note documents a single T cell receptor beta chain sequence. This clone appeared a few times. Its antigen remains undetermined. Nothing much larger sits one base from this clone, and base qualities are not available. The library was generated by the immunoSEQ multiplex PCR assay. A mixture of 60 forward primers for TCR Vbeta segments and 13 reverse primers for TCR Jbeta segments was used in the multiplex PCR. The CDR3 region of rearranged TCR beta genes was amplified from genomic DNA by a multiplex PCR assay. The amplified TCR beta libraries were sequenced on the Illumina HiSeq System as 87-base-pair reads. As for the original processing: A later analysis counted some 80 million unique TCR beta chains across the roughly 700 repertoires, and roughly 11 million of these chains were shared by at least two donors. A nearest-neighbor algorithm error-corrected the raw reads and collapsed the reads into unique sequences, merging closely related sequences to remove PCR and sequencing errors. V, D and J gene segments were assigned by aligning CDR3 sequences to IMGT reference sequences. For a sequence to be retained, a match of at least six nucleotides was required to both a V gene segment and a J gene segment. Rearrangements were classified as productive when the CDR3 lacked stop codons and remained in frame with V and J, and all other rearrangements were classified as non-productive. CDR3 was defined by IMGT convention, running from the second conserved V-encoded cysteine to the conserved J-encoded phenylalanine. Sequences without an unambiguous match to a single V gene segment were excluded from the earlier analysis of about 630 of the donors. An earlier analysis of 550 to 650 of the donors classified V segments as functional when productive rearrangements were above 56.7% and as segregating when the standard deviation between donors was above 5%. A statistical classification framework was built to diagnose cytomegalovirus status from the catalog of TCR beta chain sequences. In a later analysis, V and J genes were assigned by comparing TCR nucleotide sequences against IMGT/GENE-DB human TR gene sequences. The TCRdist pipeline was used in a later analysis to assign CDR3 sequences and most-parsimonious VDJ recombination scenarios. A later analysis defined each TCR beta chain by its CDR3 amino acid sequence plus V-gene family, and excluded reads lacking a unique V-gene family. In a later analysis, 500 to 700 highly shared, low-generation-probability nucleotide sequences were removed to address suspected cross-contamination and a sequencing artifact. A later analysis calculated a clonal expansion index for each public chain from normalized within-repertoire ranks of inferred template counts. In a later analysis, generation probabilities were computed with a VDJ recombination model fitted to out-of-frame rearrangements, and the resulting probabilities were checked against IGoR. In a later analysis, hypergeometric tests were used to score TCR-TCR, TCR-HLA and TCR-CMV co-occurrence, with a repertoire-size bias correction applied to TCR pairs. To estimate false discovery rates, a later analysis permuted the HLA or CMV assignments 20 times. In a later analysis, co-occurring TCRs were grouped using DBSCAN, with TCRdist sequence similarity added in when clustering inside HLA-allele-positive subsets. Co-occurrence clustering excluded repertoires with fewer than 30,000 or more than 120,000 public chains, plus five with anomalous nucleotide sharing. TCRdb took this table from immuneACCESS and kept in-frame rearrangements with V and J called. Such tables lack part of the clones; where checked against another copy, unresolved V genes explain under half of the gap, and the rest is unexplained. V and J calls and clone size follow that table, whereas D and trimming were derived from the DNA. The sample data list approximately 190,000 clones, and roughly 76% of these were observed just once. The ten largest clones represent roughly 6.7% of the sample.

The data originate from a study of cytomegalovirus exposure and HLA in healthy donors listed by TCRdb under 2017. Regarding the study in general: An earlier analysis of several hundred of the donors reported over 250 Gb of sequence data and 90 million to 120 million unique TCR beta sequences obtained from about 200 million T cells. In addition to the first cohort of approximately 650 subjects, a separate validation cohort of 100 to 150 different subjects was used. High-throughput TCR immunosequencing, statistical association of individual TCRs with disease status, and machine learning were combined to predict cytomegalovirus infection status. A later analysis re-examined previously published TCR beta repertoires from 600 to 700 donors and added high-resolution HLA genotyping to investigate patterns of TCR occurrence. About five DR-DQ haplotypes were handled as single units for association and clustering, since linkage in the cohort was strong. Donor age, sex, ethnicity and CMV serostatus were collected together with the repertoire data. Both class I and class II loci were covered by HLA typing, at four-digit resolution. Using immunosequencing, the study profiled T cell repertoires from 500 to 800 subjects and related those repertoires to cytomegalovirus serostatus. An earlier analysis of around 640 of the donors used high-throughput TCR beta sequencing to judge whether each TCR beta V gene segment behaved as functional or pseudogenic. Of the roughly 410 genotyped donors, less than 90% were placed in the genetic ancestry cluster associated with self-reported Caucasian donors. The study aimed to test whether signatures of past pathogen exposure could be identified by cataloging public T cell receptors. Every discovery cohort repertoire had been produced on one sequencing platform. Rather than drawing on any new phenotypic data, the later analysis identified candidate immune exposures from TCR beta sequences and the way those sequences occurred across donors. About 310 gigabases of sequencing data and approximately 93 million unique TCR sequences were included in an early release covering 550 to 650 HLA-typed donors. The number of donors typed differed by locus, with roughly 629-640 for A, B, C, DRB1 and DQB1, approximately 500 for DQA1, 606 for DPA1, and 472 for DPB1. A later genetic analysis used genome-wide SNP genotypes for about 55% of the 666 donors, treating that subset as a discovery cohort. Across 300 to 400 genotyped donors of the cohort, an average of approximately 240,000 unique TCR beta nucleotide sequences per donor were sequenced, and 15% to 20% of those sequences were non-productive.

Study-wide findings and limitations: According to the authors, the approach could potentially be generalized to other disease states and immunological phenotypes. A further reported finding was that TCR beta sequences accurately predicted the HLA-A and HLA-B alleles for most subjects in the first cohort. Presence/absence analyses assumed roughly uniform sequencing depth across donors, an assumption that may not hold. An association between a missense DCLRE1C variant and V-gene and J-gene trimming of TCR beta chains was found in a later genetic analysis and replicated in an independent cohort. The sequencing pipeline was judged likely to have produced a cluster of highly shared sequence variants as a technical artifact. In a later analysis, several top co-occurrence clusters were reported to appear linked to parvovirus B19, influenza, CMV and Epstein-Barr virus. According to a later analysis, most CMV-associated TCR beta chains appeared to be HLA-restricted, and the HLA associations seemed to be driven largely by CMV exposure. In vitro tests confirmed that a few of the cytomegalovirus-associated TCR beta chains recognize cytomegalovirus antigens. Some IMGT-functional V segments, including TRBV6-2 and TRBV6-3, could not be told apart with the 87-base-pair reads, so those segments were excluded. In the study, some 180 TCR beta chains were listed as associated with cytomegalovirus. Most TCR sequences were observed very rarely across donors, whereas some public TCRs were present in many individuals. A later genetic analysis reported fewer N-insertions in productive TCRs among donors in an Asian-associated ancestry cluster than the roughly 720-donor mean. An earlier analysis of approximately 530 of the donors showed that most TCR beta V segments appeared in productive rearrangements either about 87% or about 30% of the time, which broadly matched IMGT annotations. The classifier was reported to diagnose cytomegalovirus status with high specificity and sensitivity in both the original cohort and the validation cohort. HLA typing was unavailable for some donors at each locus, so association tests used only the typed subset. In a later analysis, TCR association rates were found to vary across HLA loci, with the most associated TCRs seen for DRB1 alleles and the fewest for HLA-C alleles. A later analysis associated about 17,000 TCR beta sequences with specific HLA alleles at a false discovery rate of 0.05. Because counts were too low, seventeen rarely observed V segments, including chromosome 9 orphons, were excluded from the earlier analysis of about 500 of the donors. Correlated functional status among segregating V segments might reflect linkage disequilibrium, but an unknown experimental factor could not be ruled out. The cohort was sequenced for TCR beta chains only, and without alpha or paired-chain data the features that could be detected were limited. Immune exposure information for the cohort was limited to CMV serostatus. In a later analysis, HLA-associated TCR beta chains were found to be more clonally expanded and to have lower generation probabilities than equally common non-associated chains. Assigning TCR associations to individual alleles was difficult when HLA alleles, especially DR and DQ, strongly co-occurred.

The cohort consisted of hundreds of healthy bone marrow donors. At the time of sampling, every cohort member was nominally healthy, though immune exposures that went unrecorded were likely present. The donor was CMV seropositive and was included in the group of almost 300 seropositive cohort members. A peripheral blood sample was collected from each donor, and TCR beta sequencing was performed on peripheral blood mononuclear cells. Genomic DNA extraction from the blood cell samples was performed with the Qiagen DNeasy Blood Extraction Kit. Between the V and J ends, shortened by 5 bases and 1 base respectively, the junction contains 5 bases. The CDR3 runs 12 amino acids, cysteine and phenylalanine included. CDR3 DNA is the only sequence kept; it has 36 bases, read in frame from the first base. Looking up the germline V gene (reference sequence) yields CDR1 GTSNPN and CDR2 SVGIG.

The TCR was taken from a man between 40 and 49 years old in good health and CMV-seropositive. Sequencing was performed on PBMCs. This sequence uses TRBV30 and TRBJ2-2, with the D gene not confidently named. The CDR3 reads as follows: CAWDMNTGELFF. The nucleotide sequence reads as follows: TGTGCCTGGGACATGAACACCGGGGAGCTGTTTTTT. Here the CDR3 is joined to the reference TRBV30 and TRBJ2-2 genes, and the full variable domain is: SQTIHQWPATLVQPVGSPLSLECTVEGTSNPNLYWYRQAAGRGLQLLFYSVGIGQISSEVPQNLSASRPQDRQFILSSKKLLLSDSGFYLCAWDMNTGELFFGEGSRLTVL.